This entry lists 23 T cell receptor beta chains sequenced from one sample in a study of shared clonotypes between healthy human individuals. Sequencing used immunoSEQ multiplex PCR; TCRdb keeps in-frame clones, though not all of them. The repertoire holds 660,000 or so clones, with 95% to 96% as singletons. Naive CD8 cells lacked CD45RO, underwent positive selection for CCR7 and left out terminally differentiated effector memory CD45RA+ cells. The sample taken for sequencing was naive CD8+ T cells sorted from blood. The source is a woman under 40 in good health.

CDR3 amino acids: CASSSRGLGEQYF. DNA for the CDR3: TGTGCCAGCAGTTCTCGGGGGCTGGGCGAGCAGTACTTC. This chain uses TRBV28 with TRBJ2-7; D tentatively reads TRBD1 or TRBD2 (6 bases each). This CDR3 has 13 amino acids. The V gene's germline CDR1 is MDHEN and CDR2 SYDVKM. V was pared by 4 bases and J by 6 bases, with 13 bases between.

The chain employs TRBV30 and TRBJ1-2; 7 bases agree with TRBD1. This CDR3 is 15 amino acids long. V was clipped by 2 bases and J by 5 bases; unmatched bases: 11. CDR1 and CDR2 (germline): GTSNPN, SVGIG (reference sequence). In nucleotides, the CDR3 is TGTGCCTGGAGTAGCACCCCGGGACAGTTTTATGGCTACACCTTC. Translating gives CAWSSTPGQFYGYTF. The full variable domain, rest sourced from reference TRBV30 and TRBJ1-2, is SQTIHQWPATLVQPVGSPLSLECTVEGTSNPNLYWYRQAAGRGLQLLFYSVGIGQISSEVPQNLSASRPQDRQFILSSKKLLLSDSGFYLCAWSSTPGQFYGYTFGSGTRLTVV.

The chain combines TRBV2 with TRBJ2-7; 12 bases agree with TRBD2. There are 14 residues in the CDR3. The V segment lost 6 bases and the J segment 6 bases; nucleotides outside the gene matches: 6. Germline V gene lookup returns CDR1 SNHLY and CDR2 FYNNEI. The CDR3: CASRTLAGGPEQYF. The CDR3 DNA reads TGTGCCAGCAGAACCCTAGCGGGAGGGCCCGAGCAGTACTTC.

The chain has TRBV27 and TRBJ2-7; tentative D call: TRBD2 (5 bases). Trimming shortened V by 6 bases and J by 5 bases, and 11 bases separated the two germline ends. The CDR3 covers 12 residues. Germline-derived CDR1 and CDR2 are MNHEY and SMNVEV (reference sequence). Written as DNA, the CDR3 is TGTGCCAGCAGCCCATTCGGGAACGAGCAGTACTTC. It yields the protein CASSPFGNEQYF.

The chain joins TRBV21-1 to TRBJ1-4; the tabulated D call, TRBD1, remains unverified against the DNA. TRBV21-1 is tagged as a pseudogene. This CDR3 has 16 amino acids. The DNA for the CDR3 is TGTGCCAGCAGCAAATCCAAAGGGGCTACTAATGAAAAACTGTTTTTT. Translated, it gives CASSKSKGATNEKLFF.

The rearrangement uses TRBV2 and TRBJ1-5, with D possibly being TRBD1 (5 bases). The CDR3 covers 14 residues. Germline lookup yields CDR1 SNHLY and CDR2 FYNNEI. With 11 bases removed from V and 2 bases from J, the gap between germline ends came to 16 bases. In DNA form, the CDR3 reads TGTGCCGGCAATAGTGACAGCCGCAATCAGCCCCAGCATTTT. This sequence encodes CAGNSDSRNQPQHF.

The genes are TRBV5-5 and TRBJ2-3; D perhaps matches TRBD2 (6 bases). The V end was cut by 4 bases, the J end by 2 bases, with 17 bases between. The CDR3 runs 16 residues. The V gene's germline CDR1 is SGHKS and CDR2 YYEKEE (reference sequence). The CDR3 spells CASSPGWGVYTDTQYF. The CDR3 nucleotides read TGTGCCAGCAGCCCCGGCTGGGGGGTTTACACAGATACGCAGTATTTT.

The chain has TRBV6-5 and TRBJ1-2; possibly TRBD1 for D (5 bases). Looked up from germline, CDR1 is MNHEY and CDR2 is SVGAGI. The CDR3 contains 13 residues. Trimming stripped 6 bases from V and 4 bases from J, with 12 bases between. CDR3: CASRDNPSYGYTF. The CDR3 region has the DNA TGTGCCAGCAGGGACAATCCTAGCTATGGCTACACCTTC.

The rearrangement uses TRBV30 and TRBJ2-3; 11 bases match TRBD2. The CDR3 extends over 14 amino acids. J gave up 5 bases and V 3 bases, and 4 bases lay outside the gene matches. Germline CDR1 GTSNPN, CDR2 SVGIG (reference sequence). The DNA of the CDR3 is TGTGCCTGGAGACTAGCGGGAGATCAAGATACGCAGTATTTT. Residues: CAWRLAGDQDTQYF. The whole variable domain, remainder taken from reference TRBV30 and TRBJ2-3, is SQTIHQWPATLVQPVGSPLSLECTVEGTSNPNLYWYRQAAGRGLQLLFYSVGIGQISSEVPQNLSASRPQDRQFILSSKKLLLSDSGFYLCAWRLAGDQDTQYFGPGTRLTVL.

CDR3 nucleotide sequence: TGTGCCAGTAGTATAATTGGGAACTATGGCTACACCTTC. Amino acid sequence: CASSIIGNYGYTF. The rearrangement uses TRBV19 and TRBJ1-2; D is ambiguous. Looked up from germline, CDR1 is LNHDA and CDR2 is SQIVND (reference sequence). V was clipped by 2 bases and J by 2 bases, with 6 bases between them. The CDR3 has 13 amino acids.

The J gene is TRBJ1-4, the V gene TRBV19; no reliable D call. The CDR3 runs to 15 residues. Germline V gives CDR1 LNHDA, CDR2 SQIVND (reference sequence). V was trimmed by 0 bases and J by 6 bases, leaving 11 bases between them. The DNA for the CDR3 is TGTGCCAGTAGTATAGATTACGGTCGCGATGAAAAACTGTTTTTT. Translated: CASSIDYGRDEKLFF.

In this sample, this clone turned up once. This sequence joins TRBV29-1 and TRBJ2-3, with D unclear. Trimming cost V 5 bases and J 3 bases, with 3 bases left between them. Germline CDR1 and CDR2: SQVTM and ANQGSEA. This CDR3 is built from 10 residues. This CDR3 is CSVFTDTQYF. CDR3 DNA sequence: TGCAGCGTTTTTACAGATACGCAGTATTTT.

The chain couples TRBV11-2 to TRBJ1-1, with TRBD1 matching over 10 bases. CDR3 length equals 17 residues. Germline values: CDR1 SGHAT, CDR2 FQNNGV. Unmatched junction bases numbered 10, after V lost 5 bases and J lost 1 base. The CDR3 nucleotides are TGTGCCAGCAGCCGGGGGACAGGGGAAGGTTGGAACACTGAAGCTTTCTTT. Protein product: CASSRGTGEGWNTEAFF.

This rearrangement joins TRBV11-2 to TRBJ2-1; 7 bases map to TRBD2. This CDR3 spans 15 amino acids. Germline assignment: CDR1 SGHAT and CDR2 FQNNGV. With 2 bases clipped from V and 8 bases from J, the junction kept 9 bases outside the gene matches. CDR3 coding DNA: TGTGCCAGCAGCTTAAGCGCGGGAGATAAGTATGAGCAGTTCTTC. This sequence encodes CASSLSAGDKYEQFF.

V is TRBV27 and J is TRBJ2-3; D uncertain. V shed 5 bases and J shed 0 bases, with 6 bases lying between them. CDR3 length: 13 amino acids. Germline values: CDR1 MNHEY, CDR2 SMNVEV (reference sequence). In DNA, the CDR3 is TGTGCCAGCAGTCACCTTAGCACAGATACGCAGTATTTT. Its protein product is CASSHLSTDTQYF.

The J gene is TRBJ2-5, the V gene TRBV6-5, with 8 bases identical to TRBD1. The J call is in doubt because the DNA end fits TRBJ2-7 better. The germline V gene encodes CDR1 MNHEY and CDR2 SVGAGI. The CDR3 runs 14 residues. Here the CDR3 reads CASSPRTGSYEQYF. CDR3 nucleotides: TGTGCCAGCAGCCCCCGGACAGGGTCCTACGAGCAGTACTTC.

The chain is built from TRBV12-5 and TRBJ1-1, with a weak D call TRBD1 (5 bases). The CDR3 is made up of 14 amino acids. The V gene lost 1 base and the J gene lost 0 bases, with 6 bases spanning the gap. Looked up from germline, CDR1 is LGHNT and CDR2 is FRNRAP. The CDR3 protein is CASGLGGLNTEAFF. The CDR3 coding sequence is TGTGCTAGTGGTTTGGGGGGGTTGAACACTGAAGCTTTCTTT.

The V call is TRBV28, the J call TRBJ1-5; D is perhaps TRBD1 (5 bases). V lost 4 bases, J lost 0 bases, and 10 bases lay in between. Looked up from germline, CDR1 is MDHEN and CDR2 is SYDVKM. The CDR3 contains 15 residues. In DNA form, the CDR3 reads TGTGCCAGCAGTTCGGACACGGATAGCAATCAGCCCCAGCATTTT. This translates into CASSSDTDSNQPQHF.

The J gene is TRBJ2-1, the V gene TRBV4-1, with TRBD2 identical over 11 bases. V gave up 2 bases and J gave up 4 bases; unmatched junction bases: 4. CDR1 and CDR2 (germline): MGHRA, YSYEKL. The CDR3 runs 16 residues. The CDR3 region is CASSQLSGRDYNEQFF. The CDR3 coding sequence is TGCGCCAGCAGCCAACTTAGCGGGAGGGATTACAATGAGCAGTTCTTC.

The chain recombines TRBV2 with TRBJ2-3; D gene unclear. Germline V CDR1 and CDR2: SNHLY, FYNNEI. With 5 bases removed from V and 2 bases from J, the gap between germline ends came to 11 bases. The CDR3 sequence is 14 residues long. CDR3 region: CASSFGRDTDTQYF. Written as DNA, the CDR3 is TGTGCCAGCAGTTTCGGACGAGACACAGATACGCAGTATTTT.

The V gene is TRBV5-6, the J gene TRBJ1-1, with D possibly matching TRBD1 (5 bases). The germline gives CDR1 SGHDT, CDR2 YYEEEE. V lost 2 bases and J lost 8, with 16 bases in between. The length of the CDR3 is 14 residues. The CDR3 loop is CASSFGTGFGEAFF. CDR3 DNA: TGTGCCAGCAGCTTTGGGACCGGGTTCGGGGAAGCTTTCTTT.

This chain uses TRBV7-6 with TRBJ1-1; possibly TRBD1 for D (5 bases). Trimming shortened V by 1 base and J by 1 base, and 16 bases separated the two germline ends. Germline V gene sequence: CDR1 SGHVS, CDR2 FNYEAQ. CDR3 length: 17 amino acids. CDR3 in DNA: TGTGCCAGCAGCTTAGTGTTCGGGGACGGGGAGAACACTGAAGCTTTCTTT. It is translated as CASSLVFGDGENTEAFF. The full variable domain, with the rest looked up from reference TRBV7-6 and TRBJ1-1, is GAGVSQSPRYKVTKRGQDVALRCDPISGHVSLYWYRQALGQGPEFLTYFNYEAQQDKSGLPNDRFSAERPEGSISTLTIQRTEQRDSAMYRCASSLVFGDGENTEAFFGQGTRLTVV.

The J gene is TRBJ2-3, the V gene TRBV11-2; TRBD2 aligns across 8 bases. The CDR3 has 16 residues. With 2 bases clipped from V and 2 bases from J, the junction kept 6 bases outside the gene matches. The germline CDR1 and CDR2 sequences are SGHAT and FQNNGV. CDR3 sequence reads: CASSLLVAGPTDTQYF. The CDR3 DNA is TGTGCCAGCAGCTTATTGGTAGCGGGACCCACAGATACGCAGTATTTT.